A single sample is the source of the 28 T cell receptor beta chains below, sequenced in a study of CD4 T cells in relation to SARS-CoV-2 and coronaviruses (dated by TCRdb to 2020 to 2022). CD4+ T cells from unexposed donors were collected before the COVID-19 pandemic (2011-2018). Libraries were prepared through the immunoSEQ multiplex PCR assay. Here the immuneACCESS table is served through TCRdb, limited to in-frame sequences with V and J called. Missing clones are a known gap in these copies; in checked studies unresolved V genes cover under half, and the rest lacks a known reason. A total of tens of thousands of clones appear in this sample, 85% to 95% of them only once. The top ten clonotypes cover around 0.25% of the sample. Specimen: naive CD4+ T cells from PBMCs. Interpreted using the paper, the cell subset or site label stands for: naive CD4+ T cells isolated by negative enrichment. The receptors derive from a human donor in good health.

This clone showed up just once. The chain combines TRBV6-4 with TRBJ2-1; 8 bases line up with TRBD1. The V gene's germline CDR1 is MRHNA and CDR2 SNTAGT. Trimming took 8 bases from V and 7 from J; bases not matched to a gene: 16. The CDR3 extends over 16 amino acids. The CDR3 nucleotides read TGTGCCAGCGAAGGGGACAGGACGCATTTTAAGAATGAGCAGTTCTTC. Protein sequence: CASEGDRTHFKNEQFF.

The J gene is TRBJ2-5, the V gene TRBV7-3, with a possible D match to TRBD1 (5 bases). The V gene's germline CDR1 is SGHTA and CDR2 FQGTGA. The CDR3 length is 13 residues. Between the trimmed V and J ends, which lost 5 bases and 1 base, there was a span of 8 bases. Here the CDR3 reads CASSVRVQETQYF. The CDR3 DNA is TGTGCCAGCAGCGTCAGGGTCCAAGAGACCCAGTACTTC. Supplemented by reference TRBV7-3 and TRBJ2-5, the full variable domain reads GAGVSQTPSNKVTEKGKYVELRCDPISGHTALYWYRQSLGQGPEFLIYFQGTGAADDSGLPNDRFFAVRPEGSVSTLKIQRTERGDSAVYLCASSVRVQETQYFGPGTRLLVL.

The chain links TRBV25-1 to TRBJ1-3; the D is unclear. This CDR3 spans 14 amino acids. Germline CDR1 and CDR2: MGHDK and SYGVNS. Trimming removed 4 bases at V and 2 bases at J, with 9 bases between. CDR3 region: CASSADGPGNTIYF. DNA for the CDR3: TGTGCCAGCAGTGCTGATGGGCCTGGAAACACCATATATTTT.

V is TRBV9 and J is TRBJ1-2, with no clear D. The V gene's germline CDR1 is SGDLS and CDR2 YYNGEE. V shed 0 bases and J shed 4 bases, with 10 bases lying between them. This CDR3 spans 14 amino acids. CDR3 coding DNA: TGTGCCAGCAGCGTAGTAGGCAGTACCTATGGCTACACCTTC. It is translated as CASSVVGSTYGYTF.

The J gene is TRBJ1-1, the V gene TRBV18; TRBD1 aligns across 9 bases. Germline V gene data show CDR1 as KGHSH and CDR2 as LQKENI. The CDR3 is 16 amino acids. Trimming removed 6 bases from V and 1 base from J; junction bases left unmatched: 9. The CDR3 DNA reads TGTGCCAGCTCTCGAACAGGGGGACAGGGGAACACTGAAGCTTTCTTT. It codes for CASSRTGGQGNTEAFF.

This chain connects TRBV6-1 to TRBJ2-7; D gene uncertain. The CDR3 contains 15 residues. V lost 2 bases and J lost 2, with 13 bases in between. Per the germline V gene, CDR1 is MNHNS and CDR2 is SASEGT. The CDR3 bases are TGTGCCAGCAGTGAACAATCCATCCCAACCTACGAGCAGTACTTC. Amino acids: CASSEQSIPTYEQYF.

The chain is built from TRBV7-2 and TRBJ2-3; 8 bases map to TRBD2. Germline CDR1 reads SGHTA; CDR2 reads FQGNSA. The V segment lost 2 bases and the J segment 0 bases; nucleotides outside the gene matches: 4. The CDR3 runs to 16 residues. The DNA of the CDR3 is TGTGCCAGCAGCTTATTGGCTAGCGGGAGCACAGATACGCAGTATTTT. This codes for CASSLLASGSTDTQYF.

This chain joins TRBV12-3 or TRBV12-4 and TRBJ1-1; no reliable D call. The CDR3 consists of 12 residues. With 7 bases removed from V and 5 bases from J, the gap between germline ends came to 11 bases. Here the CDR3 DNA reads TGTGCCAGCACCGACCAGCGGACTGAAGCTTTCTTT. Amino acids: CASTDQRTEAFF.

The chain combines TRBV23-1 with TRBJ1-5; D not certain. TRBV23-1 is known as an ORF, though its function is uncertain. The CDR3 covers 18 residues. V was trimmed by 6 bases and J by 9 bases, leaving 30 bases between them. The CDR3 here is CASSQTVIVRQAVGPQHF. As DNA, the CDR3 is TGCGCCAGCAGCCAAACAGTCATAGTCCGTCAAGCCGTAGGGCCCCAGCATTTT.

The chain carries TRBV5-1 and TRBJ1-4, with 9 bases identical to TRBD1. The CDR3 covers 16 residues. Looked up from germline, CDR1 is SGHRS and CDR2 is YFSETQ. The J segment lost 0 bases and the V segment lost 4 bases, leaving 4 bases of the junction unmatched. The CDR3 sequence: CASSTRQGATNEKLFF. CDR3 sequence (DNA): TGCGCCAGCAGCACCCGACAGGGGGCAACTAATGAAAAACTGTTTTTT.

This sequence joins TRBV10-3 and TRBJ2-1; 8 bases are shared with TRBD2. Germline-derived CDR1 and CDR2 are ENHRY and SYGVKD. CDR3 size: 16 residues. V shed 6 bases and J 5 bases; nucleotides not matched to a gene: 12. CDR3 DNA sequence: TGTGCCATCAGGGGGGGGTTGGGTAGCGGGGACAATGAGCAGTTCTTC. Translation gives CAIRGGLGSGDNEQFF.

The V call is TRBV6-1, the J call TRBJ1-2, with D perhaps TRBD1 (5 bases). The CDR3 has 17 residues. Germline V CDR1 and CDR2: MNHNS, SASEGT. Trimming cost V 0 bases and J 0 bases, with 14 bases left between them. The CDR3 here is CASSEALRGLANYGYTF. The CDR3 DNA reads TGTGCCAGCAGTGAAGCGCTTAGGGGACTGGCTAACTATGGCTACACCTTC.

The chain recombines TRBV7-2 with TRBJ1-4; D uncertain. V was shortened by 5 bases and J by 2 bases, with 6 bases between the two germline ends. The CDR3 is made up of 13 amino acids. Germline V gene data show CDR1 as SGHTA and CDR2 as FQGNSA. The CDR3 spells CASSRGTNEKLFF. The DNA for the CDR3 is TGTGCCAGCAGCCGCGGCACTAATGAAAAACTGTTTTTT.

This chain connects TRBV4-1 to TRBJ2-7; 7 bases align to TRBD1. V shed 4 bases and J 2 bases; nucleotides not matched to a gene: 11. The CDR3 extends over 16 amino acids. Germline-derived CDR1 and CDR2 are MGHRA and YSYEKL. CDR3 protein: CASSRIIGTDPYEQYF. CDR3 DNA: TGCGCCAGCAGCCGGATCATCGGGACAGACCCCTACGAGCAGTACTTC.

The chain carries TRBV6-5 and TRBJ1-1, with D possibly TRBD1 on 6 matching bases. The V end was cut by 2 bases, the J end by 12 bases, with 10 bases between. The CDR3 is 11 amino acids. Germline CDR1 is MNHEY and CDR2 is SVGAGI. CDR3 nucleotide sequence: TGTGCCAGCAGTTACCAGGGGAGCACTTTCTTT. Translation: CASSYQGSTFF.

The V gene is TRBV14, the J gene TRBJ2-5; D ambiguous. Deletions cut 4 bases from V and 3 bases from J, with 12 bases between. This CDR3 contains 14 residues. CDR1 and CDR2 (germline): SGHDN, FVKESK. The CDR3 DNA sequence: TGTGCCAGCAGCCCCCTTGGCAGCGAAGAGACCCAGTACTTC. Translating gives CASSPLGSEETQYF.

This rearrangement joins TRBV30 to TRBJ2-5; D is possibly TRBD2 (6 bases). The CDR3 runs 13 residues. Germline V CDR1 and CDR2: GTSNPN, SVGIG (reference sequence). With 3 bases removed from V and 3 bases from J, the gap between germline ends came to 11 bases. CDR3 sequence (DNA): TGTGCCTGGAGGGCTAGCGTGAAAGAGACCCAGTACTTC. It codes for CAWRASVKETQYF.

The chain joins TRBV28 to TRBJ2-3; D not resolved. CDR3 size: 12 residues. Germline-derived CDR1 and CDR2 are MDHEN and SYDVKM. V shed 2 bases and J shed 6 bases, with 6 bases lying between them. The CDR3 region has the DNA TGTGCCAGCAGTTTAAGTCCGGATACGCAGTATTTT. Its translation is CASSLSPDTQYF.

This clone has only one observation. This CDR3 is CASSYSRYTEAFF. DNA for the CDR3: TGTGCCAGCAGTTACAGTAGATACACTGAAGCTTTCTTT. The rearrangement uses TRBV6-2 or TRBV6-3 and TRBJ1-1; D unresolved. V was cut by 2 bases and J by 3 bases, with 7 bases left in between. From germline, CDR1 is MNHEY and CDR2 SVGEGT. The CDR3 is 13 amino acids.

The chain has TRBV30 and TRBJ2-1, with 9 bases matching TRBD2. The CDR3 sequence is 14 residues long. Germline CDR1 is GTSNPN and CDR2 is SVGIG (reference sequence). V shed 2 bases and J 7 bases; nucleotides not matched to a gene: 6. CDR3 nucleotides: TGTGCCTGGAGTCTGGGACTAGCAATGAATGAGCAGTTCTTC. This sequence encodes CAWSLGLAMNEQFF.

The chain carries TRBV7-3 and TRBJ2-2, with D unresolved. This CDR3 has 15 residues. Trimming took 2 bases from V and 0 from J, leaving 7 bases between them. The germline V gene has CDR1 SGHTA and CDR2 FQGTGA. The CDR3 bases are TGTGCCAGCAGCTTATACAGTCCGAACACCGGGGAGCTGTTTTTT. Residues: CASSLYSPNTGELFF.

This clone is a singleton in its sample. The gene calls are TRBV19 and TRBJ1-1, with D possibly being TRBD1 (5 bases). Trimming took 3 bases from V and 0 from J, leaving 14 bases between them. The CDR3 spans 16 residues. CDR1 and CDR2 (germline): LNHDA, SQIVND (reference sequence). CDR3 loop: CASSMRGSHLNTEAFF. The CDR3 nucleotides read TGTGCCAGTAGTATGAGGGGCTCACATCTGAACACTGAAGCTTTCTTT.

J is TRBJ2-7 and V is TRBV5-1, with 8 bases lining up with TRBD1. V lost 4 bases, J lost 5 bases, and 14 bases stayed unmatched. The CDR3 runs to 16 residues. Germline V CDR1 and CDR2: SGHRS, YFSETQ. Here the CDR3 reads CASSRGTGQGVNEQYF. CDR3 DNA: TGCGCCAGCAGCAGGGGGACCGGACAGGGCGTGAACGAGCAGTACTTC.

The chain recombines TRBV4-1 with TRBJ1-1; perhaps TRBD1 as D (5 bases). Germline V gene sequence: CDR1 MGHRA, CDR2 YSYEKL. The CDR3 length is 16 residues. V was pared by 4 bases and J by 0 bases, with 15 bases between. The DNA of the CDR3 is TGCGCCAGCAGCCTCCGGGGGGGACGGATGAACACTGAAGCTTTCTTT. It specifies CASSLRGGRMNTEAFF.

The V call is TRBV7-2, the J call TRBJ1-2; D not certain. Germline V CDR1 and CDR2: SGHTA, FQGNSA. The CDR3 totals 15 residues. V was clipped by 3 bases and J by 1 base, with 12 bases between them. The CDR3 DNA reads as TGTGCCAGCAGCTTCACTAGCGGGGATAACTATGGCTACACCTTC. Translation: CASSFTSGDNYGYTF.

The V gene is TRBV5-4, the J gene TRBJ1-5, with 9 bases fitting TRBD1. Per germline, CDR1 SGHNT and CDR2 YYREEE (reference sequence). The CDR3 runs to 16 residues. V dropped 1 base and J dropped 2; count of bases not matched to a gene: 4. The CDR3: CASSLRTGAGNQPQHF. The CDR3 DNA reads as TGTGCCAGCAGCTTGAGGACAGGGGCGGGCAATCAGCCCCAGCATTTT.

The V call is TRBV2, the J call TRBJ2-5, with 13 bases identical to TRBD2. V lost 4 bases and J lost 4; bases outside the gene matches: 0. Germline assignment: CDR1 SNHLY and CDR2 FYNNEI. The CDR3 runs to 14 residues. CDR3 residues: CASSGLAGGETQYF. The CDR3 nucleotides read TGTGCCAGCAGTGGACTAGCGGGAGGAGAGACCCAGTACTTC.

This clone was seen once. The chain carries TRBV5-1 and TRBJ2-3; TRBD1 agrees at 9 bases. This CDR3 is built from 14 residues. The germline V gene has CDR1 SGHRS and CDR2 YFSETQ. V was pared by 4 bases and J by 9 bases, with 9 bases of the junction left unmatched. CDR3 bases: TGCGCCAGCAGCGACACACAGGGGGCCGGGACGCAGTATTTT. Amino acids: CASSDTQGAGTQYF.